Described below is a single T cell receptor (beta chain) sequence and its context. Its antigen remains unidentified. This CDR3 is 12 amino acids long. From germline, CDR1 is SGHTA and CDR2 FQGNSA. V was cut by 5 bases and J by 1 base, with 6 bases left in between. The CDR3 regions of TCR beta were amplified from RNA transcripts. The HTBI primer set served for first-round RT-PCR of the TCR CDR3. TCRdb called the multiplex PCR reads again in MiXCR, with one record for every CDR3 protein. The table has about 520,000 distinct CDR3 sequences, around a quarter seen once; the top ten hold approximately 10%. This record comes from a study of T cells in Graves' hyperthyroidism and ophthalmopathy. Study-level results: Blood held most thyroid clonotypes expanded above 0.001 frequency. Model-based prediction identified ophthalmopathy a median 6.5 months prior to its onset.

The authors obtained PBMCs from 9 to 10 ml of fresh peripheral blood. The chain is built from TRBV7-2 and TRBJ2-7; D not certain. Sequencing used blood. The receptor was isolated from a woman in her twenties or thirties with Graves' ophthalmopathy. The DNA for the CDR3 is TGTGCCAGCAGCCACGCTTCCTACGAGCAGTACTTC. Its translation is CASSHASYEQYF.